The clone carrying this TCR beta chain was observed many times. Its antigen is not identified. Investigators prepared the TCR beta libraries by applying iRepertoire HTBI primers and Arm-PCR of CDR3 regions. TCRdb re-derived calls from the multiplex PCR reads in MiXCR, one entry per CDR3 protein. The sample contains around 250,000 distinct CDR3 sequences, about 17% of which appear only once. With 4 bases removed from V and 9 bases from J, the gap between germline ends came to 13 bases. The germline V gene encodes CDR1 LGHDT and CDR2 YNNKEL (reference sequence). CDR3 length: 13 amino acids. The sample originates from a study of regulatory T cells in long-lasting Graves disease. Findings and caveats of the study: Persistent Graves' patients had lower TCR diversity than newly diagnosed ones.

Regarding time point: newly diagnosed GD, antithyroid drugs for less than 3 months. PBMC RNA served as the TCR library source. These same records also appear under a second study, on T cells in Graves' hyperthyroidism and ophthalmopathy.

The material sequenced was peripheral blood mononuclear cells (PBMCs), taken at new diagnosis, from a patient treated with antithyroid drugs. The chain has TRBV3-1 and TRBJ2-1; unclear D gene. This clonotype originated in a woman younger than 45 with Graves disease. The CDR3 protein is CASSLAVVREQFF. The CDR3 DNA reads TGTGCCAGCAGCCTCGCAGTAGTGCGTGAGCAGTTCTTC.